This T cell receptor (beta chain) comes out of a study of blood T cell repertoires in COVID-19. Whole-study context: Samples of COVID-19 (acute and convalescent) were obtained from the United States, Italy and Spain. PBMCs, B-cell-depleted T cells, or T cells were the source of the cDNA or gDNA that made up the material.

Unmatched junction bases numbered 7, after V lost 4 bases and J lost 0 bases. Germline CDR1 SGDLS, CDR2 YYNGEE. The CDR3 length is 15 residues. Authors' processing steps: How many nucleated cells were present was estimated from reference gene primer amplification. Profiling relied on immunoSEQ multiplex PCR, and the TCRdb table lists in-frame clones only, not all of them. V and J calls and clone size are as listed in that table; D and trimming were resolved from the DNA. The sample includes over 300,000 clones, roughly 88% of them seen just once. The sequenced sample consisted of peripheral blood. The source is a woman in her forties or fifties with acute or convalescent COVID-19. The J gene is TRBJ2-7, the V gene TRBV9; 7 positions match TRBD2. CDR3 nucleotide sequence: TGTGCCAGCAGCCCTAGCGGAGCCTACTCCTACGAGCAGTACTTC. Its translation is CASSPSGAYSYEQYF.